Listed here is a single T cell receptor (beta chain). Its antigen is not known. The data originate from a study of T cell responses to AZD1222 COVID-19 vaccine. Overall study results and limits: Increased Spike-specific TCR breadth and depth were observed after two AZD1222 doses. At baseline, just a handful of AZD1222 recipients tested seropositive. Most donors were white British and more were female, and clonal diversity was possibly underestimated.

TCRdb's copy holds only in-frame clones and misses some; the assay was immunoSEQ multiplex PCR. The sample lists approximately 74,000 clones, 86% occurring once. The input for sequencing was peripheral blood, taken on day 0 of AZD1222 vaccination. This clonotype originated in an adult in good health.

The CDR3 region has the DNA TGTGCCAGCACCCTCGACGGCTACGAGCAGTACTTC. Its translation is CASTLDGYEQYF. The chain couples TRBV6-5 to TRBJ2-7; D ambiguous. The CDR3 consists of 12 residues. Germline loops: CDR1 MNHEY, CDR2 SVGAGI. Trimming removed 7 bases from V and 3 bases from J, with 10 bases in between.